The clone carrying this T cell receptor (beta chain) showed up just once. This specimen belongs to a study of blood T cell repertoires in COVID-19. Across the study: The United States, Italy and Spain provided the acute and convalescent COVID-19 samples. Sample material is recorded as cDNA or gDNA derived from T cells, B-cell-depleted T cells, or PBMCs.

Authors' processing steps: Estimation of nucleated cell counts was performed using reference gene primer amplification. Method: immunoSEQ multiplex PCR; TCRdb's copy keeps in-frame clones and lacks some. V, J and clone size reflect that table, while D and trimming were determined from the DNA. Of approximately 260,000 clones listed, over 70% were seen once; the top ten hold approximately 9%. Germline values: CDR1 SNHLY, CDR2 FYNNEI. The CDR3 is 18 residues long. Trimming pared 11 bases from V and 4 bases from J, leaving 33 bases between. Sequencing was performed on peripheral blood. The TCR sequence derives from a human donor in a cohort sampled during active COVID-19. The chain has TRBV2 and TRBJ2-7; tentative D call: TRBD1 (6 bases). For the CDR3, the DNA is TGTGCCCACACCCCGGACAGCTCGACCAATCCCTATCCATACGAGCAGTACTTC. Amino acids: CAHTPDSSTNPYPYEQYF. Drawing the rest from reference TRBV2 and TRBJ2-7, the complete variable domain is EPEVTQTPSHQVTQMGQEVILRCVPISNHLYFYWYRQILGQKVEFLVSFYNNEISEKSEIFDDQFSVERPDGSNFTLKIRSTKLEDSAMYFCAHTPDSSTNPYPYEQYFGPGTRLTVT.